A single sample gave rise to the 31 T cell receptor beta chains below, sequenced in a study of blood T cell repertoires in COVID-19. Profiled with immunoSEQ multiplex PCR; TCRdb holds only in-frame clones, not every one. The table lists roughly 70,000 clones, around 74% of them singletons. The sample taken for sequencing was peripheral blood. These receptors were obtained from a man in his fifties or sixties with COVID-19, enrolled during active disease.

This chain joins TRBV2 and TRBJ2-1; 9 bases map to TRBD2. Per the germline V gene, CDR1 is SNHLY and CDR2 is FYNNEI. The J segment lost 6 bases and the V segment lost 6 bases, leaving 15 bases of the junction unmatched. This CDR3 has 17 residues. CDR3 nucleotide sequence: TGTGCCAGCAGCCCAATAGCGGGGGCCAGGGGAGGCAATGAGCAGTTCTTC. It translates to CASSPIAGARGGNEQFF. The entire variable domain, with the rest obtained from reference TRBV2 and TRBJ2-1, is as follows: EPEVTQTPSHQVTQMGQEVILRCVPISNHLYFYWYRQILGQKVEFLVSFYNNEISEKSEIFDDQFSVERPDGSNFTLKIRSTKLEDSAMYFCASSPIAGARGGNEQFFGPGTRLTVL.

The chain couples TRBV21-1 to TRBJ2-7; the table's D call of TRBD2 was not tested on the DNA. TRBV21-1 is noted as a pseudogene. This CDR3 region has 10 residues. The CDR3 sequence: CASGEGEQYF. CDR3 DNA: TGTGCCAGCGGGGAGGGCGAGCAGTACTTC.

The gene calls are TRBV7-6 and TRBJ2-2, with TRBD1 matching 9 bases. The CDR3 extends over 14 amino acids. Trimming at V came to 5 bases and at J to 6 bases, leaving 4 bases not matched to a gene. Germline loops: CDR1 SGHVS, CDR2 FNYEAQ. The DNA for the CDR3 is TGTGCCAGCAGCCCCAGGACAGGGGCCGGGGAGCTGTTTTTT. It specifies CASSPRTGAGELFF.

As DNA, the CDR3 is TGTGCCACCAGTGGCAGGCTACTAGGACAGGAAGATGGCTACACCTTC. Protein: CATSGRLLGQEDGYTF. The rearrangement links TRBV24-1 to TRBJ1-2, with 7 positions matching TRBD1. The CDR3 length is 16 residues. Germline assignment: CDR1 KGHDR and CDR2 SFDVKD. V dropped 5 bases and J dropped 6; count of bases not matched to a gene: 14.

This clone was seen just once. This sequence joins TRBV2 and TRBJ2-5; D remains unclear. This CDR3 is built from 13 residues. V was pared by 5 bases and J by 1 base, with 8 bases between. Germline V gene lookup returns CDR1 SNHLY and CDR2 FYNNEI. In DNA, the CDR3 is TGTGCCAGCAGTAACACCCTCCAAGAGACCCAGTACTTC. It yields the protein CASSNTLQETQYF.

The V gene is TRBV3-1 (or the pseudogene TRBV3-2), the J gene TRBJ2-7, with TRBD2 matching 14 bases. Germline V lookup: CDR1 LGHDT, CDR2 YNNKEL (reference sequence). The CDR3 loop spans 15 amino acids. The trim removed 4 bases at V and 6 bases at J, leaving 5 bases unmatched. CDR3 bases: TGTGCCAGCAGCCCCGGACTAGCGGGAGGTAGCGAGCAGTACTTC. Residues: CASSPGLAGGSEQYF.

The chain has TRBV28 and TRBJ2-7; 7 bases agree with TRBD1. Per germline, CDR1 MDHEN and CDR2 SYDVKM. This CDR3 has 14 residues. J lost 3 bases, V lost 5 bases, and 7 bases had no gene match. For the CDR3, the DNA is TGTGCCAGCAGTACCCCGGACAGGCTCTACGAGCAGTACTTC. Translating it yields CASSTPDRLYEQYF.

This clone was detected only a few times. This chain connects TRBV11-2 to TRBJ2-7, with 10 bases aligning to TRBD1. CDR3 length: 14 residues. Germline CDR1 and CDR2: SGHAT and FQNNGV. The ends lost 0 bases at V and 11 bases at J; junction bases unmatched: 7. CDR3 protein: CASSLEGDRGREYF. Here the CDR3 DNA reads TGTGCCAGCAGCTTAGAGGGGGACAGGGGACGGGAGTACTTC.

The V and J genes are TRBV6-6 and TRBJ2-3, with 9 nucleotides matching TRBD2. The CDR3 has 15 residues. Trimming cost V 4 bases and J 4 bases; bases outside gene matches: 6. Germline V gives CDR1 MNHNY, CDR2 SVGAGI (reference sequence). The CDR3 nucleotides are TGTGCCAGCAGTTTGCGGGAGGGCCAAGCAGATACGCAGTATTTT. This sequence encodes CASSLREGQADTQYF.

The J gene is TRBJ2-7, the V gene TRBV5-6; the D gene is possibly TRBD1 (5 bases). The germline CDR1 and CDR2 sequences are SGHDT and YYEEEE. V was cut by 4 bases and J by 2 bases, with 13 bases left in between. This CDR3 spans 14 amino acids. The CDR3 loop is CASSQDLGAYEQYF. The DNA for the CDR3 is TGTGCCAGCAGCCAGGACCTAGGGGCCTACGAGCAGTACTTC.

DNA of the CDR3: TGTGCCGGCCTCCTCGAAAAACTGTTTTTT. It specifies CAGLLEKLFF. The genes are TRBV30 and TRBJ1-4, with no clear D. Deletions cut 8 bases from V and 8 bases from J, with 9 bases between. Germline lookup yields CDR1 GTSNPN and CDR2 SVGIG (reference sequence). There are 10 residues in the CDR3.

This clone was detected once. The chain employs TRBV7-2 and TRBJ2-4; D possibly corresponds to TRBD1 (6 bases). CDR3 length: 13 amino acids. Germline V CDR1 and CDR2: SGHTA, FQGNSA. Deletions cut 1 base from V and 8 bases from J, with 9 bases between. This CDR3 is CASSLDREDIQYF. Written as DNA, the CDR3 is TGTGCCAGCAGCTTAGACAGGGAAGACATTCAGTACTTC.

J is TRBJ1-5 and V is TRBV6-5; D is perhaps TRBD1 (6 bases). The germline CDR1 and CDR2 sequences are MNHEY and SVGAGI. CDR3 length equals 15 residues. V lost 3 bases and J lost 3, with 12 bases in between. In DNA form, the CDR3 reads TGTGCCAGCAGTTATTTCAAGGGGGACAATCAGCCCCAGCATTTT. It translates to CASSYFKGDNQPQHF.

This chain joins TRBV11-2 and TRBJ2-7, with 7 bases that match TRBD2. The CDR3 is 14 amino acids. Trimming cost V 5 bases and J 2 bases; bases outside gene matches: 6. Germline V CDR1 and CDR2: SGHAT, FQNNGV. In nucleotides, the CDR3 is TGTGCCAGCAGCCCGGGGAGGGGAACCTACGAGCAGTACTTC. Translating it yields CASSPGRGTYEQYF. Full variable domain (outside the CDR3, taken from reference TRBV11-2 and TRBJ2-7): EAGVAQSPRYKIIEKRQSVAFWCNPISGHATLYWYQQILGQGPKLLIQFQNNGVVDDSQLPKDRFSAERLKGVDSTLKIQPAKLEDSAVYLCASSPGRGTYEQYFGPGTRLTVT.

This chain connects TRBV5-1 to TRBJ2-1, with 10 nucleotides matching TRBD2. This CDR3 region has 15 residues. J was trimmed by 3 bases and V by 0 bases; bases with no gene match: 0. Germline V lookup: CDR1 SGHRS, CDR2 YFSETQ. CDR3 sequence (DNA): TGCGCCAGCAGCTTGGGACTAGCGGGCTACAATGAGCAGTTCTTC. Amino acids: CASSLGLAGYNEQFF.

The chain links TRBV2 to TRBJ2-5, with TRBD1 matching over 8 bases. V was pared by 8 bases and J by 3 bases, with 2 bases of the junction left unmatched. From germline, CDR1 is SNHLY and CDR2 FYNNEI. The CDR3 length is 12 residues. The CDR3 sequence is CASRGQEETQYF. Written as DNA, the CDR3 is TGTGCCAGCCGGGGACAGGAAGAGACCCAGTACTTC.

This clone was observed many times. CDR3 sequence: CASSQKGGSNYGYTF. The CDR3 coding sequence is TGTGCCAGCAGCCAAAAAGGGGGCTCTAACTATGGCTACACCTTC. The gene calls are TRBV14 and TRBJ1-2; 7 bases line up with TRBD1. The CDR3 has 15 amino acids. After removal of 2 bases from V and 0 bases from J, the junction contained 3 bases not matched to a gene. CDR1 and CDR2 (germline): SGHDN, FVKESK.

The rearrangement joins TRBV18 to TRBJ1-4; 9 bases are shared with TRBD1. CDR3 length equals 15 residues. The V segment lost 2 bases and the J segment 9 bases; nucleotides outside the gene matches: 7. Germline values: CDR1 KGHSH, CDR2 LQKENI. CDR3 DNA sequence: TGTGCCAGCTCACCAACCGGGACAGGGACTCAAAAACTGTTTTTT. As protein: CASSPTGTGTQKLFF.

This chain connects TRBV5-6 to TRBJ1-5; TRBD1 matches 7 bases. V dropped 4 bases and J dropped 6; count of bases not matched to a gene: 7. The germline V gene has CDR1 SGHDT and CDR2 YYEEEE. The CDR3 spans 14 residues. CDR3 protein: CASSLGGGSQPQHF. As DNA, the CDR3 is TGTGCCAGCAGCCTCGGAGGGGGCAGTCAGCCCCAGCATTTT.

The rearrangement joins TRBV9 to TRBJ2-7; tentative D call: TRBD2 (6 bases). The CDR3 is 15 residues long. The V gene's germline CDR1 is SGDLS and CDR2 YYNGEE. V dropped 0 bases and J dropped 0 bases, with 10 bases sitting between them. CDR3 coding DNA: TGTGCCAGCAGCGTAGGTGACGGGAGCTCCTACGAGCAGTACTTC. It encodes CASSVGDGSSYEQYF.

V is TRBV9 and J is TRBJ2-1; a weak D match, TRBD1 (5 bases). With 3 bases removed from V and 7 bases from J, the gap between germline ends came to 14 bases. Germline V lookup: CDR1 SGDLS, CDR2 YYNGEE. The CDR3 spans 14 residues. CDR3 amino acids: CASSALQGDNEQFF. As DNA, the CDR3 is TGTGCCAGCAGCGCGCTCCAGGGTGATAATGAGCAGTTCTTC.

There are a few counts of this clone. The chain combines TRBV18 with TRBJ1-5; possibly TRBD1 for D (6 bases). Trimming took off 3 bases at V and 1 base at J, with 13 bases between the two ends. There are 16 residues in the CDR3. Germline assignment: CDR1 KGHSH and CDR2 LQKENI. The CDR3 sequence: CASSPAGAGSNQPQHF. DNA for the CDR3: TGTGCCAGCTCACCTGCGGGGGCGGGGAGCAATCAGCCCCAGCATTTT.

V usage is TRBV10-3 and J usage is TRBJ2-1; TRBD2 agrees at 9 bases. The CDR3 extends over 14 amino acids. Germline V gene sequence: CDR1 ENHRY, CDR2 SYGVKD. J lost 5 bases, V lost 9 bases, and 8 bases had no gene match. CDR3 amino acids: CAIGASGTNNEQFF. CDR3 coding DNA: TGTGCCATAGGCGCTAGCGGGACCAACAATGAGCAGTTCTTC.

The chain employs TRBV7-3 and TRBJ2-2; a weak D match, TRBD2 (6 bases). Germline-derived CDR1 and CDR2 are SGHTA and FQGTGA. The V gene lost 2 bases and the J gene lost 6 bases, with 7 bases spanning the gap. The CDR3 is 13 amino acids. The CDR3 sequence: CASSLLASGELFF. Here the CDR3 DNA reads TGTGCCAGCAGCTTACTAGCGTCCGGGGAGCTGTTTTTT.

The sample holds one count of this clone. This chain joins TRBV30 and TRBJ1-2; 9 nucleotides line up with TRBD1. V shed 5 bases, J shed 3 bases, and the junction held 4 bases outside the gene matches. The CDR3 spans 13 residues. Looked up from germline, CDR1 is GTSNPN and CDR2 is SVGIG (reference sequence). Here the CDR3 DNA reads TGTGCCTGGGGCCGACAGGGGGACTATGGCTACACCTTC. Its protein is CAWGRQGDYGYTF.

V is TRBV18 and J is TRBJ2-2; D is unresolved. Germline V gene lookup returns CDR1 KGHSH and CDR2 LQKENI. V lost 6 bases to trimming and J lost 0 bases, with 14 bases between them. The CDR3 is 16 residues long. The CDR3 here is CASSPRVAANTGELFF. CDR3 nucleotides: TGTGCCAGCTCCCCCCGGGTGGCAGCGAACACCGGGGAGCTGTTTTTT.

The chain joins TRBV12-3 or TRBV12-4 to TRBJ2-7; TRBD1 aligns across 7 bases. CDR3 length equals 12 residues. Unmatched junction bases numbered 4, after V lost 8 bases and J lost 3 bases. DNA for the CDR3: TGTGCCAGCGGATGGGACAGCTACGAGCAGTACTTC. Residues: CASGWDSYEQYF.

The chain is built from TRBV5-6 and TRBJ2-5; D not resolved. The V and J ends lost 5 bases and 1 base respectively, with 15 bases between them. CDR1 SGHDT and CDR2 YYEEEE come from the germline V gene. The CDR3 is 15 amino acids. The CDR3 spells CASRAILGGQETQYF. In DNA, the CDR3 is TGTGCCAGCAGGGCCATTCTCGGCGGCCAAGAGACCCAGTACTTC. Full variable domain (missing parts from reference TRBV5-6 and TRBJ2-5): DAGVTQSPTHLIKTRGQQVTLRCSPKSGHDTVSWYQQALGQGPQFIFQYYEEEERQRGNFPDRFSGHQFPNYSSELNVNALLLGDSALYLCASRAILGGQETQYFGPGTRLLVL.

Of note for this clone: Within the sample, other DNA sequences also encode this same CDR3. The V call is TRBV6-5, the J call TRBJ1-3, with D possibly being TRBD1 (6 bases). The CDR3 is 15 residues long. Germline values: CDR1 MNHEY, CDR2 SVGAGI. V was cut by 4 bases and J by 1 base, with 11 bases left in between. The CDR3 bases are TGTGCCAGCAGTTCTCCAACAGGGTCTGGAAACACCATATATTTT. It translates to CASSSPTGSGNTIYF.

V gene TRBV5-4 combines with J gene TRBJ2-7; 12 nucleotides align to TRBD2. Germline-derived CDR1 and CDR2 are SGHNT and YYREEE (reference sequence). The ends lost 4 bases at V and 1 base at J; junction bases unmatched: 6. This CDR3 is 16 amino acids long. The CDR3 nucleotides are TGTGCCAGCAGCCCCCGGACTAGCGGGATGTCCTACGAGCAGTACTTC. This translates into CASSPRTSGMSYEQYF.

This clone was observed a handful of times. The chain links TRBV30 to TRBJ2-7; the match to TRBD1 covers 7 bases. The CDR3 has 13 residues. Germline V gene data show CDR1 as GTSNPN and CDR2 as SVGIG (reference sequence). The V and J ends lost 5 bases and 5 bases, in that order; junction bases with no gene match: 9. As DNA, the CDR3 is TGTGCCTGGGATCGGACAGGAACTAACGAGCAGTACTTC. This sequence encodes CAWDRTGTNEQYF.